This entry lists 20 T cell receptor beta chains sequenced from one sample in a study of CD8+ T cells in alopecia areata. Isolated RNA was reverse transcribed into cDNA used as the sequencing template. Method: immunoSEQ multiplex PCR; TCRdb's copy keeps in-frame clones and lacks some. The sample contains fewer than 150,000 clones, about two fifths of which appear only once. The sample consisted of CD4+ T cells sorted from blood. These receptors came from a human donor with alopecia areata.

This sequence joins TRBV29-1 and TRBJ1-1, with 7 bases aligning to TRBD1. Unmatched junction bases numbered 3, after V lost 3 bases and J lost 8 bases. Per the germline V gene, CDR1 is SQVTM and CDR2 is ANQGSEA. This CDR3 is 11 amino acids long. The CDR3 sequence is CSVDRGSEAFF. The CDR3 nucleotides are TGCAGCGTTGACAGGGGGTCGGAAGCTTTCTTT.

This clone was seen a few times. This chain joins TRBV28 and TRBJ1-5; possible D gene TRBD1, 5 bases. Germline V lookup: CDR1 MDHEN, CDR2 SYDVKM. V was shortened by 2 bases and J by 7 bases, with 9 bases between the two germline ends. The CDR3 has 13 amino acids. CDR3 loop: CASSLQGWQPQHF. The CDR3 bases are TGTGCCAGCAGTTTACAGGGCTGGCAGCCCCAGCATTTT. The full variable domain, rest sourced from reference TRBV28 and TRBJ1-5, is DVKVTQSSRYLVKRTGEKVFLECVQDMDHENMFWYRQDPGLGLRLIYFSYDVKMKEKGDIPEGYSVSREKKERFSLILESASTNQTSMYLCASSLQGWQPQHFGDGTRLSIL.

This clone was found a few times. The chain has TRBV5-6 and TRBJ2-1; unclear D gene. Germline V gene lookup returns CDR1 SGHDT and CDR2 YYEEEE. The germline V and J ends were trimmed by 4 bases and 0 bases, with 11 bases remaining between them. The CDR3 runs to 15 residues. The CDR3 spells CASSPTLSSYNEQFF. For the CDR3, the DNA is TGTGCCAGCAGCCCAACGCTGAGCTCCTACAATGAGCAGTTCTTC.

The sample holds a few counts of this clone. The chain uses TRBV30 and TRBJ1-2; 9 bases match TRBD1. Germline CDR1 GTSNPN, CDR2 SVGIG (reference sequence). This CDR3 comprises 15 residues. J lost 8 bases, V lost 3 bases, and 13 bases had no gene match. The CDR3 region has the DNA TGTGCCTGGAGCTTCGCAGGGACAGGGACTAGCGGCTACACCTTC. Its protein is CAWSFAGTGTSGYTF.

The rearrangement links TRBV28 to TRBJ2-7; D is unclear. V was cut by 5 bases and J by 5 bases, with 13 bases left in between. The CDR3 runs 13 residues. Germline V CDR1 and CDR2: MDHEN, SYDVKM. The CDR3 DNA reads TGTGCCAGCAGTACACAGCCAACCAACGAGCAGTACTTC. It yields the protein CASSTQPTNEQYF.

This sequence joins TRBV9 and TRBJ2-3; 11 bases agree with TRBD1. Germline loops: CDR1 SGDLS, CDR2 YYNGEE. The CDR3 covers 17 residues. Unmatched junction bases numbered 7, after V lost 0 bases and J lost 4 bases. The CDR3 bases are TGTGCCAGCAGCGTAGTGCCTTGGACAGGGGGCGCAGATACGCAGTATTTT. Its protein product is CASSVVPWTGGADTQYF. Supplemented by reference TRBV9 and TRBJ2-3, the full variable domain reads DSGVTQTPKHLITATGQRVTLRCSPRSGDLSVYWYQQSLDQGLQFLIQYYNGEERAKGNILERFSAQQFPDLHSELNLSSLELGDSALYFCASSVVPWTGGADTQYFGPGTRLTVL.

The chain couples TRBV2 to TRBJ2-3, with 8 positions matching TRBD2. The junction had 7 bases not matched to a gene; V was cut back by 4 bases and J by 4 bases. CDR1 is SNHLY and CDR2 is FYNNEI in the germline V gene. The CDR3 consists of 15 residues. The DNA for the CDR3 is TGTGCCAGCAGTGGTGGCGGGAGGAGGGCAGATACGCAGTATTTT. Translating it yields CASSGGGRRADTQYF.

This chain connects TRBV5-1 to TRBJ1-2, with a tentative D call TRBD1 (5 bases). Germline V lookup: CDR1 SGHRS, CDR2 YFSETQ. The CDR3 extends over 18 amino acids. V lost 4 bases and J lost 5, with 27 bases in between. The CDR3 DNA follows: TGCGCCAGCAGCCCTCCGTTGGGGCAAGCTCGGTCCGGGTATGGCTACACCTTC. Translating gives CASSPPLGQARSGYGYTF.

CDR3 amino acids: CASGGVSTDTQYF. For the CDR3, the DNA is TGTGCTTCCGGGGGCGTGAGCACAGATACGCAGTATTTT. The chain couples TRBV7-2 to TRBJ2-3, with D perhaps being TRBD1 or TRBD2 (6 bases each). The CDR3 totals 13 residues. The germline CDR1 and CDR2 sequences are SGHTA and FQGNSA.

This clone showed up just a few times. This chain joins TRBV29-1 and TRBJ1-5; no firm D call. This CDR3 is 13 amino acids long. Trimming removed 4 bases at V and 3 bases at J, with 10 bases between. CDR1 SQVTM and CDR2 ANQGSEA come from the germline V gene. This chain's CDR3 is CSVGSQNNQPQHF. The CDR3 DNA reads TGCAGCGTTGGTAGTCAGAACAATCAGCCCCAGCATTTT.

J is TRBJ2-2 and V is TRBV6-6, with D tentatively TRBD2 (5 bases). Germline assignment: CDR1 MNHNY and CDR2 SVGAGI (reference sequence). There are 13 residues in the CDR3. Trimming removed 5 bases from V and 6 bases from J, with 10 bases in between. CDR3 region: CASSNTGSGELFF. The DNA of the CDR3 is TGTGCCAGCAGTAACACGGGGTCCGGGGAGCTGTTTTTT.

The rearrangement uses TRBV30 and TRBJ1-1; D is ambiguous. V lost 3 bases and J lost 5, with 13 bases in between. The length of the CDR3 is 13 residues. CDR1 is GTSNPN and CDR2 is SVGIG in the germline V gene (reference sequence). In DNA, the CDR3 is TGTGCCTGGAGCTTACTTCGGTGGACTGAAGCTTTCTTT. Amino acids: CAWSLLRWTEAFF.

This clone was counted a few times. The rearrangement joins TRBV29-1 to TRBJ1-1, with D tentatively TRBD1 (5 bases). The CDR3 length is 14 residues. CDR1 and CDR2 from the germline V gene are SQVTM and ANQGSEA. Trimming took off 4 bases at V and 1 base at J, with 13 bases between the two ends. The CDR3 spells CSVVVVGANTEAFF. DNA of the CDR3: TGCAGCGTTGTTGTTGTAGGGGCGAACACTGAAGCTTTCTTT.

This chain links TRBV28 with TRBJ1-2; D unresolved. The CDR3 is 13 amino acids. The germline V gene has CDR1 MDHEN and CDR2 SYDVKM. Deletions cut 2 bases from V and 2 bases from J, with 6 bases between. The CDR3 loop reads CASSLRINYGYTF. DNA of the CDR3: TGTGCCAGCAGTTTAAGGATAAACTATGGCTACACCTTC.

The genes are TRBV29-1 and TRBJ1-1; no clear D gene. The germline gives CDR1 SQVTM, CDR2 ANQGSEA. The CDR3 covers 11 residues. CDR3 amino acids: CSYGRNTEAFF. The CDR3 DNA reads as TGCAGTTACGGGAGGAACACTGAAGCTTTCTTT.

The gene calls are TRBV20-1 and TRBJ1-2; D is uncertain. The V gene lost 1 base and the J gene lost 4 bases, with 4 bases spanning the gap. Per germline, CDR1 DFQATT and CDR2 SNEGSKA (reference sequence). The CDR3 totals 11 residues. CDR3 DNA: TGCAGTGCTAGAGGCCCCTATGGCTACACCTTC. It translates to CSARGPYGYTF.

This chain connects TRBV7-2 to TRBJ2-7; either TRBD1 or TRBD2 may fit D (5 bases each). The V and J ends lost 0 bases and 5 bases respectively, with 8 bases between them. Germline loops: CDR1 SGHTA, CDR2 FQGNSA. This CDR3 spans 13 amino acids. In nucleotides, the CDR3 is TGTGCCAGCAGCTTAGCCAGGGACGACGAGCAGTACTTC. Amino acid sequence: CASSLARDDEQYF.

This sequence joins TRBV6-5 and TRBJ2-4; unclear D gene. The CDR3 is made up of 14 amino acids. Germline CDR1 MNHEY, CDR2 SVGAGI. The V end lost 5 bases, the J end lost 0 bases, and 8 bases lay between the germline ends. The CDR3 here is CASSQNGAKNIQYF. CDR3 bases: TGTGCCAGCAGTCAAAATGGAGCCAAAAACATTCAGTACTTC.

The chain couples TRBV12-5 to TRBJ2-5; D may be TRBD1 (5 bases). Germline CDR1 and CDR2: LGHNT and FRNRAP. The CDR3 sequence is 12 residues long. The V end lost 7 bases, the J end lost 5 bases, and 11 bases lay between the germline ends. The CDR3 nucleotides read TGTGCTAGTGCTCCCTGGGGCGAGACCCAGTACTTC. Translation: CASAPWGETQYF.

This clone has more than one count but fewer than ten. The chain has TRBV19 and TRBJ1-6, with 8 bases lining up with TRBD1. This CDR3 is 14 amino acids long. After removal of 5 bases from V and 7 bases from J, the junction contained 4 bases not matched to a gene. CDR1 and CDR2 from the germline V gene are LNHDA and SQIVND (reference sequence). This CDR3 reads CASSRTGPNSPLHF. The CDR3 DNA is TGTGCCAGTAGTCGGACAGGGCCAAATTCACCCCTCCACTTT.